Here is one T cell receptor (beta chain) with its context. The antigen is undetermined. Between the trimmed V and J ends, which lost 2 bases and 4 bases, there was a span of 9 bases. CDR1 MNHEY and CDR2 SVGAGI come from the germline V gene. The CDR3 has 14 residues. PCR amplification relied on 60 Vbeta primers (plus 13 Jbeta primers). TCRdb's table, derived via immunoSEQ multiplex PCR, lists solely in-frame clones and lacks some. Reported are just over 80,000 clones; the ten largest clones contain about 1.1%. The entry originates in a study of cytomegalovirus exposure and HLA in healthy donors. Whole-study findings and limits: Researchers reportedly found TCR beta sequences accurately predicted most subjects' HLA-A and HLA-B alleles.

This clonotype was sampled from a woman aged 25-40 years in good health and CMV-seronegative. The sequenced sample was PBMCs. The chain recombines TRBV6-5 with TRBJ1-5; tentatively, D is TRBD1 (6 bases). For the CDR3, the DNA is TGTGCCAGCAGTTACCACAGGGTTAATCAGCCCCAGCATTTT. It translates to CASSYHRVNQPQHF.